Below, 21 T cell receptor beta chains from the same sample are listed, as sequenced in a study of T-cell reconstitution after alpha-beta-depleted transplantation in children. Unique molecular identifiers were used to barcode this TCRbeta library. TCRdb re-called the PCR reads through MiXCR, storing one row per CDR3 protein. The sample has a few hundred thousand distinct CDR3 sequences, 10% to 15% seen once. Sequencing used PBMCs, mostly from graft donor cells, obtained 360 days after TCRalphabeta/CD19-depleted stem cell transplant. These receptors were taken from a male patient aged 10-17 years who had a stem cell transplant for acute myeloid leukemia, so the T cells may come from the graft donor.

This clonotype was counted between two and nine times. The chain is built from TRBV3-1 and TRBJ2-2; TRBD1 might be the D (6 bases). The germline V gene has CDR1 LGHDT and CDR2 YNNKEL (reference sequence). The CDR3 is made up of 15 amino acids. V lost 7 bases to trimming and J lost 2 bases, with 14 bases between them. The CDR3 nucleotides read TGTGCCAGCACCCCGGACAGCCGAAACACCGGGGAGCTGTTTTTT. This codes for CASTPDSRNTGELFF. Together with reference TRBV3-1 and TRBJ2-2, the CDR3 gives the full variable domain: DTAVSQTPKYLVTQMGNDKSIKCEQNLGHDTMYWYKQDSKKFLKIMFSYNNKELIINETVPNRFSPKSPDKAHLNLHINSLELGDSAVYFCASTPDSRNTGELFFGEGSRLTVL.

This clonotype was seen only a few times. The genes are TRBV28 and TRBJ2-7; 7 bases fit TRBD1. Germline lookup yields CDR1 MDHEN and CDR2 SYDVKM. V was pared by 4 bases and J by 1 base, with 7 bases of the junction left unmatched. The length of the CDR3 is 15 residues. The CDR3 DNA follows: TGTGCCAGCAGTTCCCCCGGCAGGGGGTCCTACGAGCAGTACTTC. Protein product: CASSSPGRGSYEQYF.

The rearrangement uses TRBV18 and TRBJ2-3, with D perhaps matching TRBD1 or TRBD2 (5 bases each). Per the germline V gene, CDR1 is KGHSH and CDR2 is LQKENI. V lost 2 bases and J 0 bases, leaving 9 bases between the germline ends. There are 15 residues in the CDR3. The CDR3 DNA follows: TGTGCCAGCTCACCAGGGGGAGTGAGCACAGATACGCAGTATTTT. Its translation is CASSPGGVSTDTQYF. Combining the CDR3 with reference TRBV18 and TRBJ2-3 gives the whole variable domain NAGVMQNPRHLVRRRGQEARLRCSPMKGHSHVYWYRQLPEEGLKFMVYLQKENIIDESGMPKERFSAEFPKEGPSILRIQQVVRGDSAAYFCASSPGGVSTDTQYFGPGTRLTVL.

The table lists this clonotype with a few counts. The rearrangement uses TRBV29-1 and TRBJ2-7, with 11 bases fitting TRBD2. J was trimmed by 5 bases and V by 7 bases; bases with no gene match: 7. CDR3 length equals 13 residues. Germline V CDR1 and CDR2: SQVTM, ANQGSEA. In DNA form, the CDR3 reads TGCAGCGCCCGTAGCGGGAGGGTTGACGAGCAGTACTTC. Translated, it gives CSARSGRVDEQYF.

V is TRBV29-1 and J is TRBJ2-1; possibly TRBD1 for D (6 bases). The length of the CDR3 is 16 residues. V was pared by 6 bases and J by 5 bases, with 23 bases between. The germline V gene has CDR1 SQVTM and CDR2 ANQGSEA. DNA of the CDR3: TGCAGCGTCCCTGAGGGGGTTTCGCCCTTCAACAATGAGCAGTTCTTC. It translates to CSVPEGVSPFNNEQFF.

The chain combines TRBV12-3 or TRBV12-4 with TRBJ1-2; no reliable D call. V lost 5 bases and J 4 bases, leaving 11 bases between the germline ends. The CDR3 extends over 13 amino acids. CDR3 region: CASSHQNLYGYTF. CDR3 coding DNA: TGTGCCAGCAGTCATCAAAACCTCTATGGCTACACCTTC.

This clonotype was seen a handful of times. The J gene is TRBJ1-1, the V gene TRBV4-3; weak D call: TRBD1 (5 bases). This CDR3 comprises 15 residues. Trimming removed 4 bases at V and 0 bases at J, with 12 bases between. Per the germline V gene, CDR1 is LGHNA and CDR2 is YSLEER. Written as DNA, the CDR3 is TGCGCCAGCAGCCGCCGACAGTTCATGAACACTGAAGCTTTCTTT. Its translation: CASSRRQFMNTEAFF.

This clonotype was detected only a few times. The chain employs TRBV20-1 and TRBJ2-7, with 9 bases identical to TRBD1. The CDR3 runs to 13 residues. Germline V gives CDR1 DFQATT, CDR2 SNEGSKA (reference sequence). Trimming cost V 2 bases and J 5 bases; bases outside gene matches: 4. The CDR3 coding sequence is TGCAGTGCTAGAAGCGACAGGGGGGACGAGCAGTACTTC. Translating it yields CSARSDRGDEQYF.

This clonotype turned up a few times. The chain carries TRBV3-1 and TRBJ2-2, with 9 bases aligning to TRBD1. The CDR3 consists of 21 residues. Per the germline V gene, CDR1 is LGHDT and CDR2 is YNNKEL (reference sequence). J lost 7 bases, V lost 0 bases, and 21 bases had no gene match. CDR3 region: CASSQDAQGAPHLRCDGELFF. In DNA form, the CDR3 reads TGTGCCAGCAGCCAAGATGCACAGGGGGCACCCCACCTAAGATGCGACGGGGAGCTGTTTTTT.

This chain uses TRBV19 with TRBJ2-1, with TRBD1 matching 7 bases. Per germline, CDR1 LNHDA and CDR2 SQIVND (reference sequence). J was trimmed by 0 bases and V by 6 bases; bases with no gene match: 5. This CDR3 region has 15 residues. The CDR3 region is CASRTDRSSYNEQFF. The DNA of the CDR3 is TGTGCCAGTAGGACGGACAGGAGCTCCTACAATGAGCAGTTCTTC.

This chain joins TRBV20-1 and TRBJ1-6; perhaps TRBD1 as D (6 bases). This CDR3 is 13 amino acids long. V was shortened by 1 base and J by 7 bases, with 8 bases between the two germline ends. Germline V gene sequence: CDR1 DFQATT, CDR2 SNEGSKA (reference sequence). The DNA of the CDR3 is TGCAGTGCTAGAGTCAGGGGCAATTCACCCCTCCACTTT. Its translation: CSARVRGNSPLHF.

The V and J genes are TRBV29-1 and TRBJ2-7; either TRBD1 or TRBD2 may fit D (5 bases each). Deletions cut 4 bases from V and 3 bases from J, with 16 bases between. The length of the CDR3 is 14 residues. Per the germline V gene, CDR1 is SQVTM and CDR2 is ANQGSEA. CDR3: CSVGGSLGGYEQYF. The CDR3 DNA follows: TGCAGCGTTGGTGGTTCGCTTGGGGGCTACGAGCAGTACTTC.

The chain has TRBV6-5 and TRBJ2-1, with D tentatively TRBD2 (7 bases). The CDR3 has 16 amino acids. CDR1 and CDR2 (germline): MNHEY, SVGAGI. Between the trimmed V and J ends, which lost 2 bases and 7 bases, there was a span of 18 bases. CDR3 sequence: CASSYAGGGGQNEQFF. The CDR3 DNA follows: TGTGCCAGCAGTTACGCCGGGGGAGGGGGGCAGAATGAGCAGTTCTTC.

This chain joins TRBV12-3 or TRBV12-4 and TRBJ2-2; 11 bases fit TRBD2. V lost 7 bases and J lost 4; bases outside the gene matches: 8. The CDR3 length is 16 residues. The CDR3 sequence: CASTLAGGRGTGELFF. CDR3 sequence (DNA): TGTGCCAGCACCTTAGCGGGAGGGCGTGGCACCGGGGAGCTGTTTTTT.

This clonotype was found many times. This rearrangement joins TRBV21-1 to TRBJ2-7; TRBD1 was called by the table and not checked on the DNA. TRBV21-1 is described as a pseudogene. This CDR3 spans 16 amino acids. The DNA for the CDR3 is TGTGCCAGCAGCAAAGATGGGGACAGCGATAACTACGAGCAGTACTTC. Amino acids: CASSKDGDSDNYEQYF.

This clonotype appeared a few times. The chain is built from TRBV20-1 and TRBJ2-5, with a weak D call TRBD2 (5 bases). This CDR3 is built from 13 residues. V gave up 0 bases and J gave up 5 bases, with 10 bases separating them. Per the germline V gene, CDR1 is DFQATT and CDR2 is SNEGSKA (reference sequence). The CDR3 DNA reads as TGCAGTGCTAGAGATGAGGGCACGGAGACCCAGTACTTC. This codes for CSARDEGTETQYF.

This clonotype was observed a few times. The chain has TRBV5-1 and TRBJ2-5, with TRBD1 identical over 8 bases. The CDR3 loop spans 16 amino acids. Germline assignment: CDR1 SGHRS and CDR2 YFSETQ. J gave up 5 bases and V 3 bases, and 12 bases lay outside the gene matches. CDR3 amino acids: CASSSNALTGGETQYF. CDR3 coding DNA: TGCGCCAGCAGCTCCAATGCCTTAACAGGGGGGGAGACCCAGTACTTC.

This clonotype has a count of ten or more. CDR3 amino acids: CASMWGKWAGELFF. In DNA form, the CDR3 reads TGTGCCAGCATGTGGGGAAAATGGGCCGGGGAGCTGTTTTTT. The V call is TRBV27, the J call TRBJ2-2, with D uncertain. The ends were cut back, 7 bases at V and 6 bases at J, with 15 bases in the middle. The CDR3 has 14 amino acids. Germline V gene sequence: CDR1 MNHEY, CDR2 SMNVEV (reference sequence).

The chain recombines TRBV29-1 with TRBJ2-3; 8 nucleotides match TRBD1. This CDR3 is 10 amino acids long. The germline gives CDR1 SQVTM, CDR2 ANQGSEA. V dropped 7 bases and J dropped 10; count of bases not matched to a gene: 4. The CDR3 region is CSARTGSQYF. The CDR3 nucleotides are TGCAGCGCCCGGACAGGGTCGCAGTATTTT.

In this sample, this clonotype turned up a few times. This chain joins TRBV20-1 and TRBJ2-3, with 11 bases identical to TRBD2. V trimming: 3 bases; J trimming: 1 base; junction bases outside the gene matches: 12. The CDR3 is made up of 18 amino acids. The germline gives CDR1 DFQATT, CDR2 SNEGSKA (reference sequence). CDR3 nucleotides: TGCAGTGCTAGTATGGCGGCTAGCGGGAGGATCGGCACAGATACGCAGTATTTT. Translation gives CSASMAASGRIGTDTQYF.

This clonotype was observed at least ten times. The CDR3 bases are TGTGCCAGCAGCCCTCCGGGTACGGCCGGATCCTACGAGCAGTACTTC. It encodes CASSPPGTAGSYEQYF. The chain is built from TRBV7-9 and TRBJ2-7; D not certain. V dropped 5 bases and J dropped 1 base, with 18 bases sitting between them. This CDR3 comprises 16 residues. CDR1 is SEHNR and CDR2 is FQNEAQ in the germline V gene (reference sequence).